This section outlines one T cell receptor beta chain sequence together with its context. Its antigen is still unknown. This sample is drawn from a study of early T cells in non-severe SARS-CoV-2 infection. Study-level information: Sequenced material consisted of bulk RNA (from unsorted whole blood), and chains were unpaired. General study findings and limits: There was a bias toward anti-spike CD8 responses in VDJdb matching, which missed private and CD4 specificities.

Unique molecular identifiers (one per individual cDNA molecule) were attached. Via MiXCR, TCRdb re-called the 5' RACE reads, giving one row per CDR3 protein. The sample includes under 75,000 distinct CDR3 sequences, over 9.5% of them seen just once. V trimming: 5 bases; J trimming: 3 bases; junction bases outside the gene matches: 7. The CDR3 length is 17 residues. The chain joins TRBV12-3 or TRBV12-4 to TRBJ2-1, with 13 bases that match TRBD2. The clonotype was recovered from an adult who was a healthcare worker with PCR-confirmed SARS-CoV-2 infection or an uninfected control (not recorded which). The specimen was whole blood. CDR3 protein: CASSPQLAGGFYNEQFF. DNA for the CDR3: TGTGCCAGCAGTCCCCAACTAGCGGGGGGGTTCTACAATGAGCAGTTCTTC.